The following is a T cell receptor beta chain sequence with its context. Germline V gives CDR1 SQVTM, CDR2 ANQGSEA. This CDR3 contains 17 residues. Losses at the gene ends were 4 bases for V and 4 bases for J; bases not matched to a gene: 19. This specimen belongs to a study of blood T cell repertoires in COVID-19. The repertoire was sequenced with immunoSEQ multiplex PCR; TCRdb's copy has only in-frame clones and lacks some. The table records about 280,000 clones, approximately 85% of them present only once. This receptor was obtained from a human donor in a cohort sampled during active COVID-19. The chain carries TRBV29-1 and TRBJ2-7; 7 bases match TRBD1. Sequences were obtained from peripheral blood. CDR3 DNA: TGCAGCGTTGTCGGGCAGGGGGAACCCAAAGAGAGTTACGAGCAGTACTTC. It is translated as CSVVGQGEPKESYEQYF.